The 6 T cell receptor beta chains given below trace back to one sample, sequenced in a study of regulatory T cells in long-lasting Graves disease. In building TCR beta libraries, iRepertoire HTBI primers were used together with Arm-PCR of CDR3 regions. TCRdb independently ran MiXCR on the multiplex PCR reads; one entry per CDR3 protein. The table lists some 250,000 distinct CDR3 sequences, about 18% of them singletons, with roughly a fifth in the top ten. The time point: newly diagnosed GD, antithyroid drugs for less than 3 months. With RNA extracted from PBMCs as input, the TCR library was made. The starting material was peripheral blood mononuclear cells (PBMCs), obtained at new diagnosis, from a patient treated with antithyroid drugs. All receptors derive from a female donor with Graves disease.

Worth noting for this clonotype: A much larger clone lies a single base off, so this may be a read error. V and J are TRBV6-2 or TRBV6-3 and TRBJ2-4; TRBD2 is a possible D gene (6 bases). CDR1 is MNHEY and CDR2 is SVGEGT in the germline V gene. Trimming took 4 bases from V and 11 from J, leaving 30 bases between them. The CDR3 totals 18 residues. As DNA, the CDR3 is TGTGCCAGCAGTTCGTTAGGGGATCTGGGAGGCGGGATGGCACTTCAGTACTTC. Protein sequence: CASSSLGDLGGGMALQYF.

This clonotype was picked up many times. DNA of the CDR3: TGTGCCTGGAGTGTACCAGGAGACAGCAATCAGCCCCAGCATTTT. Protein: CAWSVPGDSNQPQHF. This chain connects TRBV30 to TRBJ1-5; D ambiguous. CDR1 and CDR2 from the germline V gene are GTSNPN and SVGIG (reference sequence). Trimming shortened V by 0 bases and J by 1 base, and 10 bases separated the two germline ends. The CDR3 is made up of 15 amino acids.

This clonotype occurred many times. The rearrangement joins TRBV5-6 to TRBJ2-7; TRBD2 is a possible D gene (6 bases). Germline V lookup: CDR1 SGHDT, CDR2 YYEEEE. The germline V and J ends were trimmed by 1 base and 3 bases, with 11 bases remaining between them. The CDR3 spans 14 residues. For the CDR3, the DNA is TGTGCCAGCAGCTTGCCGGCTAGCGTCTACGAGCAGTACTTC. Its protein is CASSLPASVYEQYF. Full variable domain (outside the CDR3, taken from reference TRBV5-6 and TRBJ2-7): DAGVTQSPTHLIKTRGQQVTLRCSPKSGHDTVSWYQQALGQGPQFIFQYYEEEERQRGNFPDRFSGHQFPNYSSELNVNALLLGDSALYLCASSLPASVYEQYFGPGTRLTVT.

This clonotype has only one observation. This chain uses TRBV5-1 with TRBJ2-1; 8 nucleotides agree with TRBD2. Germline CDR1 is SGHRS and CDR2 is YFSETQ. This CDR3 region has 15 residues. The V and J ends lost 3 bases and 4 bases, in that order; junction bases with no gene match: 6. Here the CDR3 DNA reads TGCGCCAGCAGCTCCGAGCGGGAGTCTTACAATGAGCAGTTCTTC. Translating gives CASSSERESYNEQFF.

This chain connects TRBV19 to TRBJ2-6; D tentatively fits TRBD1 or TRBD2 (5 bases each). Trimming stripped 6 bases from V and 0 bases from J, with 18 bases between. The CDR3 covers 18 residues. Germline V gene data show CDR1 as LNHDA and CDR2 as SQIVND (reference sequence). The CDR3 coding sequence is TGTGCCAGTAGGACCTCCGGGACGGTTCTCTCTGGGGCCAACGTCCTGACTTTC. Translating it yields CASRTSGTVLSGANVLTF.

This clonotype came up many times. This chain links TRBV20-1 with TRBJ1-1, with 7 nucleotides matching TRBD1. V shed 4 bases and J 5 bases; nucleotides not matched to a gene: 7. Per the germline V gene, CDR1 is DFQATT and CDR2 is SNEGSKA (reference sequence). The CDR3 is 13 residues long. For the CDR3, the DNA is TGCAGTGCTACCTATCACAGGGGAACTGAAGCTTTCTTT. The encoded protein is CSATYHRGTEAFF.